One sample yielded the 26 T cell receptor beta chains listed below, sequenced in a study of blood T cell repertoires in COVID-19. Sequencing used immunoSEQ multiplex PCR; TCRdb keeps in-frame clones, though not all of them. Here the sample spans about 54,000 clones, roughly 80% being singletons. What was sequenced was peripheral blood. These receptors all stem from a woman aged 55-69 years with acute or convalescent COVID-19.

This clone is termed medium-sized. Other DNA sequences of this sample code for an identical CDR3. V and J are TRBV5-1 and TRBJ2-7; D is unclear. There are 13 residues in the CDR3. The V and J ends lost 0 bases and 1 base respectively, with 5 bases between them. Per germline, CDR1 SGHRS and CDR2 YFSETQ. DNA of the CDR3: TGCGCCAGCAGCTTGGCCGGTTCCTACGAGCAGTACTTC. Its protein product is CASSLAGSYEQYF.

The CDR3 region has the DNA TGTGCCAGCAGCGAACCGGCGGGGGGGTTTAGCACAGATACGCAGTATTTT. This gives the protein CASSEPAGGFSTDTQYF. The rearrangement uses TRBV9 and TRBJ2-3; 9 bases fit TRBD2. Per germline, CDR1 SGDLS and CDR2 YYNGEE. This CDR3 is built from 17 residues. J gave up 0 bases and V 3 bases, and 8 bases lay outside the gene matches.

The chain links TRBV11-2 to TRBJ2-1, with TRBD2 matching 11 bases. Trimming at V came to 3 bases and at J to 9 bases, leaving 7 bases not matched to a gene. From germline, CDR1 is SGHAT and CDR2 FQNNGV. The CDR3 has 15 residues. CDR3: CASSFTTSGSGEQFF. As DNA, the CDR3 is TGTGCCAGCAGCTTCACCACTAGCGGGAGCGGTGAGCAGTTCTTC.

V is TRBV2 and J is TRBJ2-7; D may be TRBD2 (6 bases). The CDR3 contains 17 residues. Germline V lookup: CDR1 SNHLY, CDR2 FYNNEI. With 4 bases removed from V and 3 bases from J, the gap between germline ends came to 22 bases. The CDR3 bases are TGTGCCAGCAGTGGCCTGGAGGGTGCTAGAGATCACTACGAGCAGTACTTC. Protein product: CASSGLEGARDHYEQYF.

This chain uses TRBV3-1 (or the pseudogene TRBV3-2) with TRBJ2-4; 11 nucleotides line up with TRBD2. The CDR3 contains 20 residues. Germline CDR1 and CDR2: LGHDT and YNNKEL (reference sequence). V lost 2 bases and J lost 0; bases outside the gene matches: 12. The CDR3 protein is CASSQPTGLAGGLAKNIQYF. In DNA form, the CDR3 reads TGTGCCAGCAGCCAACCAACAGGGCTAGCGGGGGGACTAGCCAAAAACATTCAGTACTTC.

This clone has just a few counts. V gene TRBV19 combines with J gene TRBJ1-1, with unresolved D. V was pared by 1 base and J by 1 base, with 7 bases between. The CDR3 has 14 amino acids. Germline CDR1 and CDR2: LNHDA and SQIVND (reference sequence). The CDR3 loop reads CASSIARGNTEAFF. The CDR3, as DNA: TGTGCCAGTAGTATAGCGAGAGGGAACACTGAAGCTTTCTTT.

The rearrangement links TRBV5-6 to TRBJ2-7; D perhaps matches TRBD2 (6 bases). Germline V lookup: CDR1 SGHDT, CDR2 YYEEEE. Trimming removed 0 bases from V and 7 bases from J, with 8 bases in between. There are 12 residues in the CDR3. The CDR3: CASSLAAGEQYF. The CDR3 bases are TGTGCCAGCAGCTTGGCGGCGGGGGAGCAGTACTTC.

V usage is TRBV7-9 and J usage is TRBJ2-3, with TRBD2 identical over 9 bases. V lost 1 base, J lost 3 bases, and 2 bases stayed unmatched. The CDR3 sequence is 15 residues long. Per the germline V gene, CDR1 is SEHNR and CDR2 is FQNEAQ (reference sequence). The CDR3, as DNA: TGTGCCAGCAGCTTAGTTAGCGGGAGTACAGATACGCAGTATTTT. Amino acids: CASSLVSGSTDTQYF.

In its sample, this clone was seen once. V usage is TRBV5-1 and J usage is TRBJ2-5; weak D call: TRBD2 (5 bases). Germline V gene data show CDR1 as SGHRS and CDR2 as YFSETQ. Trimming removed 0 bases from V and 4 bases from J, with 19 bases in between. The CDR3 has 17 residues. The CDR3 loop is CASSLDPPDTAGETQYF. DNA of the CDR3: TGCGCCAGCAGCTTGGATCCCCCAGATACCGCGGGAGAGACCCAGTACTTC.

The J gene is TRBJ1-1, the V gene TRBV5-3; 12 bases align to TRBD1. Being an ORF, TRBV5-3 has a function that is uncertain. V lost 0 bases to trimming and J lost 4 bases; unmatched junction nucleotides: 10. This CDR3 region has 18 residues. The CDR3 spells CARSLESGQGAKSTEAFF. As DNA, the CDR3 is TGTGCCAGAAGCTTGGAATCGGGACAGGGGGCGAAGAGCACTGAAGCTTTCTTT.

The chain combines TRBV5-5 with TRBJ2-2; 9 bases line up with TRBD2. Germline CDR1 and CDR2: SGHKS and YYEKEE (reference sequence). The CDR3 is 16 amino acids. Trimming cost V 0 bases and J 4 bases; bases outside gene matches: 4. The CDR3 sequence is CASSLVAGAVTGELFF. The DNA of the CDR3 is TGTGCCAGCAGCTTGGTAGCGGGAGCGGTCACCGGGGAGCTGTTTTTT.

The chain links TRBV2 to TRBJ1-1, with TRBD1 as a possible D gene (5 bases). CDR1 is SNHLY and CDR2 is FYNNEI in the germline V gene. The CDR3 loop spans 12 amino acids. Trimming removed 7 bases at V and 4 bases at J, with 10 bases between. The CDR3 DNA sequence: TGTGCCAGCATGGGGCGTATCACTGAAGCTTTCTTT. Its protein product is CASMGRITEAFF.

The V and J genes are TRBV30 and TRBJ2-2; 10 nucleotides match TRBD2. V lost 3 bases and J lost 5; bases outside the gene matches: 0. The CDR3 sequence is 13 residues long. Germline CDR1 is GTSNPN and CDR2 is SVGIG (reference sequence). The CDR3 bases are TGTGCCTGGAGACTAGCGGGGACCGGGGAGCTGTTTTTT. Its translation is CAWRLAGTGELFF.

This chain links TRBV24-1 with TRBJ2-6, with D perhaps TRBD1 (6 bases). CDR3 length: 16 amino acids. V shed 6 bases and J shed 0 bases, with 11 bases lying between them. The germline V gene has CDR1 KGHDR and CDR2 SFDVKD. The CDR3 nucleotides read TGTGCCACCAGTACGGGACAATTCTCTGGGGCCAACGTCCTGACTTTC. Amino acid sequence: CATSTGQFSGANVLTF.

This clone is a singleton in its sample. This chain connects TRBV18 to TRBJ1-4; D unclear. The CDR3 totals 13 residues. The ends were cut back, 4 bases at V and 7 bases at J, with 10 bases in the middle. Germline assignment: CDR1 KGHSH and CDR2 LQKENI. The CDR3 nucleotides read TGTGCCAGCTCACAGAGGTTGGTTGAAAAACTGTTTTTT. Residues: CASSQRLVEKLFF.

V gene TRBV5-5 combines with J gene TRBJ2-3, with TRBD2 matching 8 bases. Germline values: CDR1 SGHKS, CDR2 YYEKEE (reference sequence). Losses at the gene ends were 3 bases for V and 5 bases for J; bases not matched to a gene: 5. CDR3 length equals 14 residues. The DNA for the CDR3 is TGTGCCAGCAGCTCGACTAGCGCGGGAGATACGCAGTATTTT. Protein product: CASSSTSAGDTQYF.

CDR3 sequence: CASSLQRGVNEQFF. The CDR3 DNA sequence: TGTGCCAGCAGTTTACAGCGGGGGGTCAATGAGCAGTTCTTC. The chain links TRBV27 to TRBJ2-1; 9 bases align to TRBD2. CDR1 is MNHEY, CDR2 SMNVEV, per germline (reference sequence). This CDR3 has 14 residues. V dropped 2 bases and J dropped 6; count of bases not matched to a gene: 2.

The chain is built from TRBV27 and TRBJ1-2; a weak D match, TRBD1 (6 bases). V shed 3 bases and J shed 4 bases, with 12 bases lying between them. CDR1 is MNHEY and CDR2 is SMNVEV in the germline V gene (reference sequence). The CDR3 length is 14 residues. CDR3 DNA: TGTGCCAGCAGTTTTAACAGGGCATCCTATGGCTACACCTTC. Residues: CASSFNRASYGYTF.

This chain uses TRBV12-3 or TRBV12-4 with TRBJ1-5; D gene uncertain. V lost 2 bases and J 4 bases, leaving 6 bases between the germline ends. This CDR3 is 13 amino acids long. The CDR3 region is CASSLRDNQPQHF. Here the CDR3 DNA reads TGTGCCAGCAGTTTACGGGATAATCAGCCCCAGCATTTT.

This rearrangement joins TRBV10-3 to TRBJ2-2, with D maybe TRBD1 (7 bases). This CDR3 contains 16 residues. V was trimmed by 8 bases and J by 7 bases, leaving 23 bases between them. CDR1 is ENHRY, CDR2 SYGVKD, per germline. The CDR3 coding sequence is TGTGCCATCCGGGCGCGGGGACAGACGGTCAACGGGGAGCTGTTTTTT. This gives the protein CAIRARGQTVNGELFF.

The V and J genes are TRBV6-5 and TRBJ2-7; 9 bases match TRBD1. This CDR3 contains 14 residues. Per germline, CDR1 MNHEY and CDR2 SVGAGI. The J segment lost 3 bases and the V segment lost 7 bases, leaving 7 bases of the junction unmatched. CDR3 residues: CASILRDRDYEQYF. The CDR3 nucleotides read TGTGCCAGCATTCTCCGGGACAGGGACTACGAGCAGTACTTC.

This chain joins TRBV6-5 and TRBJ1-1; the D is unclear. Germline values: CDR1 MNHEY, CDR2 SVGAGI. V was clipped by 0 bases and J by 1 base, with 6 bases between them. The CDR3 sequence is 14 residues long. Here the CDR3 DNA reads TGTGCCAGCAGTTACTCGTACGGGAACACTGAAGCTTTCTTT. It yields the protein CASSYSYGNTEAFF.

The chain joins TRBV28 to TRBJ2-4; 10 bases agree with TRBD2. The CDR3 contains 18 residues. Germline V lookup: CDR1 MDHEN, CDR2 SYDVKM. Trimming at V came to 7 bases and at J to 6 bases, leaving 18 bases not matched to a gene. The CDR3 loop is CASTPLPGGAGGPNIQYF. DNA for the CDR3: TGTGCCAGCACCCCCCTTCCCGGCGGAGCGGGGGGGCCAAACATTCAGTACTTC.

The CDR3 region has the DNA TGTGCCAGTAGTATAGGCTACGGGGGGCGAGAGACCCAGTACTTC. This translates into CASSIGYGGRETQYF. The chain uses TRBV19 and TRBJ2-5; possibly TRBD2 for D (7 bases). V lost 1 base, J lost 4 bases, and 13 bases lay in between. The germline gives CDR1 LNHDA, CDR2 SQIVND (reference sequence). The CDR3 loop spans 15 amino acids.

The V gene is TRBV3-1 (or the pseudogene TRBV3-2), the J gene TRBJ1-2, with a tentative D call TRBD1 (6 bases). Germline loops: CDR1 LGHDT, CDR2 YNNKEL (reference sequence). This CDR3 is built from 13 residues. V lost 6 bases and J 4 bases, leaving 12 bases between the germline ends. The CDR3 protein is CASRPSGAYGYTF. As DNA, the CDR3 is TGTGCCAGCAGGCCTTCAGGGGCCTATGGCTACACCTTC.

In DNA, the CDR3 is TGTGCCAGCAGCCAGCCCGTGGGGCCTGAAGCTTTCTTT. Encoded protein: CASSQPVGPEAFF. V and J are TRBV11-1 and TRBJ1-1, with D possibly TRBD1 on 5 matching bases. Trimming cost V 5 bases and J 6 bases, with 13 bases left between them. CDR1 is SGHAT, CDR2 FQDESV, per germline (reference sequence). The CDR3 is 13 amino acids.